This T cell receptor beta chain emerged from a study of T cell responses to AZD1222 COVID-19 vaccine. V gave up 6 bases and J gave up 8 bases, with 22 bases separating them. The CDR3 covers 15 residues. Germline V gene lookup returns CDR1 MNHEY and CDR2 SVGAGI. Assay: immunoSEQ multiplex PCR; the TCRdb copy retains only in-frame clones and omits some. The sample lists approximately 65,000 clones, more than 70% occurring once. The sample here was peripheral blood, taken on day 0 of AZD1222 vaccination. The chain uses TRBV6-5 and TRBJ1-2; D is possibly TRBD1 (6 bases). The sequence was obtained from an adult in good health. The CDR3 coding sequence is TGTGCCAGCAGGCAAACCCCCCGGGGGGCGGGGGGCTACACCTTC. This translates into CASRQTPRGAGGYTF.